The sequence of this TCR beta chain was determined in a study of T cell changes during pregnancy in multiple sclerosis. Libraries were prepared by immunoSEQ multiplex PCR; TCRdb keeps only in-frame clonotypes and omits some of them. The sample includes tens of thousands of clones, around 90% of them seen just once. This clone was recorded a few times. Between the trimmed V and J ends, which lost 8 bases and 5 bases, there was a span of 13 bases. The CDR3 is 12 amino acids. Germline V gene lookup returns CDR1 MNHEY and CDR2 SMNVEV (reference sequence). This receptor was obtained from a female donor with multiple sclerosis, enrolled in a pregnancy study. The rearrangement links TRBV27 to TRBJ2-7; D is possibly TRBD1 (5 bases). Source: CD8+ T cells from peripheral blood mononuclear cells, taken before pregnancy. The CDR3 bases are TGTGCCAGCGTCAGGGATGTGCACGAGCAGTACTTC. It specifies CASVRDVHEQYF.